The rows below give T cell receptor beta chains drawn from one sample of a study of cytomegalovirus exposure and HLA in healthy donors. Some clones are missing from TCRdb's copy, which holds only in-frame ones; the method was immunoSEQ multiplex PCR. Of 150,000 to 200,000 clones listed, about four fifths are singletons. The sequencing input was PBMCs. These receptors were taken from a man younger than 35 in good health and CMV-seronegative. The CDR3 runs from the conserved cysteine through the conserved F or W. A D gene is named only where the DNA matches it firmly. Expanded clones get a size class; other rows say once, few or many, or leave the size out.

>TRBV5-1|TRBJ1-2|NA|NA
CASSLVGTVNGYTF
TGCGCCAGCAGCTTGGTGGGCACAGTCAATGGCTACACCTTC
>TRBV10-1|TRBJ2-5|TRBD2|few
CASSETTSGGKETQYF
TGCGCCAGCAGTGAGACTACTAGCGGGGGCAAAGAGACCCAGTACTTC
>TRBV11-2|TRBJ2-7|TRBD1|NA
CASSLEGQGWNEQYF
TGTGCCAGCAGCTTAGAAGGACAGGGGTGGAACGAGCAGTACTTC
>TRBV15|TRBJ2-1|TRBD1|NA
CATSRTGTGLEQFF
TGTGCCACCAGCAGAACCGGGACAGGGCTCGAGCAGTTCTTC
>TRBV29-1|TRBJ2-3|TRBD2|NA
CSVDVAGENTDTQYF
TGCAGCGTTGATGTCGCGGGGGAGAACACAGATACGCAGTATTTT
>TRBV7-9|TRBJ1-1|TRBD1|NA
CASTWDRGVRNTEAFF
TGTGCCAGCACCTGGGACAGGGGAGTCCGCAACACTGAAGCTTTCTTT
>TRBV6-5|TRBJ2-7|NA|NA
CASSYSRTTYEQYF
TGTGCCAGCAGTTACTCGAGAACGACCTACGAGCAGTACTTC
>TRBV10-3|TRBJ2-2|TRBD1|NA
CAIGGQGPGTGELFF
TGTGCCATCGGGGGACAGGGGCCGGGGACCGGGGAGCTGTTTTTT
>TRBV7-3|TRBJ2-2|TRBD2|NA
CASSLTPMRTSGSPTGELFF
TGTGCCAGCAGCTTAACTCCTATGAGGACTAGCGGGAGTCCGACCGGGGAGCTGTTTTTT
>TRBV4-3|TRBJ2-4|TRBD1|once
CASSQERTGRSNIQYF
TGCGCCAGCAGCCAAGAGAGGACAGGCCGCTCAAACATTCAGTACTTC
>TRBV19|TRBJ2-1|TRBD2|few
CASSIGVLAGGNEQFF
TGTGCCAGTAGTATAGGAGTACTAGCGGGGGGTAATGAGCAGTTCTTC
>TRBV7-6|TRBJ1-1|NA|NA
CASSLTWNTEAFF
TGTGCCAGCAGCTTAACTTGGAACACTGAAGCTTTCTTT
>TRBV4-1|TRBJ2-1|NA|NA
CASSQVHAEDEQFF
TGCGCCAGCAGCCAAGTTCATGCCGAGGATGAGCAGTTCTTC
>TRBV15|TRBJ2-2|TRBD2|NA
CATSSIAGLTNTGELFF
TGTGCCACCAGCTCTATAGCGGGACTCACTAACACCGGGGAGCTGTTTTTT
>TRBV28|TRBJ1-4|TRBD1|NA
CASSPGQGLGNEKLFF
TGTGCCAGCAGCCCCGGACAGGGATTGGGGAATGAAAAACTGTTTTTT
>TRBV30|TRBJ2-7|NA|NA
CAREFYEQYF
TGTGCTAGAGAGTTCTACGAGCAGTACTTC
>TRBV29-1|TRBJ2-3|TRBD2|NA
CSVGGSTDTQYF
TGCAGCGTGGGAGGGAGCACAGATACGCAGTATTTT
>TRBV19|TRBJ1-5|TRBD1|few
CASSPGQINQPQHF
TGTGCCAGTAGTCCGGGACAGATCAATCAGCCCCAGCATTTT
>TRBV5-1|TRBJ1-2|TRBD1|NA
CASSQGTGYNYGYTF
TGCGCCAGCAGCCAAGGGACAGGATATAACTATGGCTACACCTTC
>TRBV7-2|TRBJ1-3|NA|NA
CASSLPSSGDTIYF
TGTGCCAGCAGCTTACCAAGCTCTGGAGACACCATATATTTT
>TRBV29-1|TRBJ1-1|NA|NA
CSVAGENTEAFF
TGCAGCGTTGCGGGGGAGAACACTGAAGCTTTCTTT
>TRBV29-1|TRBJ2-7|NA|NA
CSLDRTDTYEQYF
TGCAGCCTCGACAGGACTGATACCTACGAGCAGTACTTC